Presented here are 12 T cell receptor beta chains from one specimen sequenced in a study of T cells in Graves' hyperthyroidism and ophthalmopathy. RNA transcripts were the template for amplifying TCR beta CDR3 regions. RT-PCR in the first round (using the HTBI primer set) targeted the TCR CDR3. TCRdb ran MiXCR on the multiplex PCR reads and lists one entry per CDR3 protein. The table includes 500,000 to 550,000 distinct CDR3 sequences, 20% detected once. The sample comprised blood. The receptor source for this set is a man aged 35 to 55 with Graves' ophthalmopathy.

This clonotype was seen a few times. The V and J genes are TRBV27 and TRBJ1-2, with unresolved D. Germline V CDR1 and CDR2: MNHEY, SMNVEV (reference sequence). The CDR3 is 12 residues long. Deletions cut 6 bases from V and 3 bases from J, with 8 bases between. The CDR3 region is CASRGTDYGYTF. The CDR3 bases are TGTGCCAGCAGAGGAACCGACTATGGCTACACCTTC.

CDR3 DNA sequence: TGCGCCAGCAGCCAATTTGTCGGGACAGCCTACGAGCAGTACTTC. This encodes CASSQFVGTAYEQYF. The chain carries TRBV4-1 and TRBJ2-7; 7 bases are a match to TRBD1. CDR1 and CDR2 (germline): MGHRA, YSYEKL. V was clipped by 2 bases and J by 2 bases; unmatched bases: 6. CDR3 length: 15 amino acids.

This clonotype was counted ten times or more. V usage is TRBV12-3 or TRBV12-4 and J usage is TRBJ2-7; 12 bases line up with TRBD2. The CDR3 sequence is 21 residues long. V gave up 3 bases and J gave up 0 bases; unmatched junction bases: 18. Here the CDR3 reads CASSFRAGLGTSGSSSYEQYF. The CDR3 DNA is TGTGCCAGCAGTTTCAGGGCAGGCTTAGGGACTAGCGGGTCGAGCTCCTACGAGCAGTACTTC.

In DNA, the CDR3 is TGCAGCGCTCCTGAGGAGGGGGCGAGAGATGGCTACACCTTC. This gives the protein CSAPEEGARDGYTF. The rearrangement uses TRBV29-1 and TRBJ1-2, with TRBD1 matching over 7 bases. The J segment lost 6 bases and the V segment lost 7 bases, leaving 14 bases of the junction unmatched. Germline V gene sequence: CDR1 SQVTM, CDR2 ANQGSEA. The CDR3 consists of 14 residues.

With respect to this clonotype: A much larger clone lies a single base off, so this may be a read error. The chain uses TRBV28 and TRBJ1-1; no reliable D call. CDR1 MDHEN and CDR2 SYDVKM come from the germline V gene. With 7 bases removed from V and 2 bases from J, the gap between germline ends came to 5 bases. The CDR3 is 11 residues long. CDR3 amino acids: CASTINTEAFF. In DNA, the CDR3 is TGTGCCAGCACCATAAACACTGAAGCTTTCTTT.

This clonotype was counted ten times or more. CDR3 sequence (DNA): TGTGCCAGCAGCCAAGGGACTACCAATGAGCAGTTCTTC. It encodes CASSQGTTNEQFF. The chain combines TRBV3-1 with TRBJ2-1; D perhaps matches TRBD2 (6 bases). Trimming took off 1 base at V and 6 bases at J, with 7 bases between the two ends. CDR1 LGHDT and CDR2 YNNKEL come from the germline V gene (reference sequence). CDR3 length equals 13 residues.

In its sample, this clonotype was seen a few times. V usage is TRBV5-1 and J usage is TRBJ1-4; D may be TRBD1 (6 bases). Germline V CDR1 and CDR2: SGHRS, YFSETQ. The germline V and J ends were trimmed by 4 bases and 2 bases, with 12 bases remaining between them. This CDR3 contains 15 residues. CDR3 protein: CASSQGHSTNEKLFF. In DNA, the CDR3 is TGCGCCAGCAGCCAGGGACATTCCACTAATGAAAAACTGTTTTTT.

In its sample, this clonotype was seen a few times. This rearrangement joins TRBV7-9 to TRBJ1-1, with D uncertain. Between the trimmed V and J ends, which lost 3 bases and 4 bases, there was a span of 9 bases. This CDR3 is built from 13 residues. CDR1 SEHNR and CDR2 FQNEAQ come from the germline V gene (reference sequence). For the CDR3, the DNA is TGTGCCAGCAGCTTCCCAGGAGCCACTGAAGCTTTCTTT. It codes for CASSFPGATEAFF.

A few counts support this clonotype. CDR3 DNA: TGTGCCAGCAGCTGGCACGGGGCTAGCGGGAGAGGGCATGAGCAGTTCTTC. It encodes CASSWHGASGRGHEQFF. The chain is built from TRBV11-1 and TRBJ2-1; 10 bases are a match to TRBD2. Trimming took 4 bases from V and 8 from J; bases not matched to a gene: 14. CDR3 length equals 17 residues. Germline CDR1 and CDR2: SGHAT and FQDESV (reference sequence).

The chain uses TRBV4-2 and TRBJ1-5; a possible D gene is TRBD1 (5 bases). This CDR3 contains 17 residues. With 2 bases removed from V and 2 bases from J, the gap between germline ends came to 16 bases. Germline loops: CDR1 LGHNA, CDR2 YNFKEQ. The CDR3 region is CASSQLKDSSRNQPQHF. CDR3 in DNA: TGTGCCAGCAGCCAACTCAAAGACAGTTCCCGCAATCAGCCCCAGCATTTT.

The DNA for the CDR3 is TGTGCCAGCAGTCACACATCCTACGAGCAGTACTTC. Its translation: CASSHTSYEQYF. This sequence joins TRBV6-1 and TRBJ2-7; D is undetermined. In germline, CDR1 is MNHNS, CDR2 SASEGT. The CDR3 is made up of 12 amino acids. V shed 5 bases and J shed 1 base, with 6 bases lying between them.

This clonotype came up many times. This chain links TRBV7-2 with TRBJ2-7, with 9 bases aligning to TRBD2. CDR3 length: 15 amino acids. Germline V CDR1 and CDR2: SGHTA, FQGNSA. V lost 5 bases to trimming and J lost 0 bases; unmatched junction nucleotides: 5. CDR3: CASSPSGKSSYEQYF. The CDR3 nucleotides are TGTGCCAGCAGCCCTAGCGGGAAAAGCTCCTACGAGCAGTACTTC.